This T cell receptor (beta chain) derives from a study of shared clonotypes between healthy human individuals. The germline V and J ends were trimmed by 6 bases and 8 bases, with 22 bases remaining between them. CDR1 is MDHEN and CDR2 is SYDVKM in the germline V gene. The CDR3 is 16 residues long. TCRdb's copy holds only in-frame clones and misses some; the assay was immunoSEQ multiplex PCR. This table holds 2 million to 2.5 million clones, 93% found once. This clone came up once. The V call is TRBV28, the J call TRBJ1-4; D may be TRBD1 (5 bases). The sequence came from a man younger than 35 in good health. Some clones in this sample may be carry-over from other donors' samples. What was sequenced was naive CD4+ T cells from PBMCs. Subset in this sample: CD45RA+ positively selected. The CDR3 DNA reads as TGTGCCAGCAGCCCTCTTGGGGGGGATTGGCTCGAAAAACTGTTTTTT. This codes for CASSPLGGDWLEKLFF. The full variable domain, rest sourced from reference TRBV28 and TRBJ1-4, is DVKVTQSSRYLVKRTGEKVFLECVQDMDHENMFWYRQDPGLGLRLIYFSYDVKMKEKGDIPEGYSVSREKKERFSLILESASTNQTSMYLCASSPLGGDWLEKLFFGSGTQLSVL.